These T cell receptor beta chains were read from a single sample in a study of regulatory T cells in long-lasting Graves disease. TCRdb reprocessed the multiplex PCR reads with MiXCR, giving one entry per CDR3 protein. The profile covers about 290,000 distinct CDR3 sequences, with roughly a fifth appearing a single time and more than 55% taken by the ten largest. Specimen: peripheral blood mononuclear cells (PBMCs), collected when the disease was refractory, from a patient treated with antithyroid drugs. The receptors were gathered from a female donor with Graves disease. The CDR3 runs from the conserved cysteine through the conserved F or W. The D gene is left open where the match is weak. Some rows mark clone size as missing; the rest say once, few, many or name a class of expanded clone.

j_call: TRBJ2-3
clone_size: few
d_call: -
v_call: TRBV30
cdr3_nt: TGTGCCTGGAGTGTGGGTGAAGTAGATACGCAGTATTTT
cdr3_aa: CAWSVGEVDTQYF

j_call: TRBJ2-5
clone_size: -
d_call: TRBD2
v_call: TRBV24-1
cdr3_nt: TGTGCCACCAGTGATTGGCCAGCGGGGGCCCAAGAGGCCCAGTACTTC
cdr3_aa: CATSDWPAGAQEAQYF

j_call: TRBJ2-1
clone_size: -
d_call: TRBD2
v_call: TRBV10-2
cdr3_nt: TGCGCCAGCAGTGAGACCCTAGCGGGAGGACTCTATGAGCAGTTCTTC
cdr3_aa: CASSETLAGGLYEQFF

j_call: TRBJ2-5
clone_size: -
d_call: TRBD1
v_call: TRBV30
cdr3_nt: TGTGCCTGGAGTGTACAGGGGGCCGAGACCCAGTACTTC
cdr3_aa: CAWSVQGAETQYF

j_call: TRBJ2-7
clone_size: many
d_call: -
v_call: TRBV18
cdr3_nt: TGTGCCAGCTCACGACAGGCAACCTACGAGCAGTACTTC
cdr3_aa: CASSRQATYEQYF

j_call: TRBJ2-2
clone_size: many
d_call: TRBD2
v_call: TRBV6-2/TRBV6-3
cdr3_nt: TGTGCCAGCAGGCGATCTAGCGGGAGGTCCACCGGGGAGCTGTTTTTT
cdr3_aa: CASRRSSGRSTGELFF

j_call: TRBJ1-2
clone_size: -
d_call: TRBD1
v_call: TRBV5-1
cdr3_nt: TGCGCCAGCAGCTTGGACCAGGGGGCGAGTGGCTACACCTTC
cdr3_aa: CASSLDQGASGYTF

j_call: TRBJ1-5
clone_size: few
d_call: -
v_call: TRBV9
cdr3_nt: TGTGCCAGCAGCGTAGTGGTCTGGGTTGTTCGAGGCAATCAGCCCCAGCATTTT
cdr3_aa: CASSVVVWVVRGNQPQHF

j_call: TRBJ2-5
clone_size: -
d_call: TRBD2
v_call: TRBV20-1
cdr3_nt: TGCAGTGCTCAAGCGGGGAGCGGGACCCAGTACTTC
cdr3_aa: CSAQAGSGTQYF

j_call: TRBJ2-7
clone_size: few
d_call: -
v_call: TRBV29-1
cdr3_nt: TGCAGCGTCGGTGGACAGCCGTACGAGCAGTACTTC
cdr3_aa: CSVGGQPYEQYF